Below, 27 T cell receptor beta chains from the same sample are listed, as sequenced in a study of vaccination and CD4 T cells after COVID-19. The sample's treatment: approximately nine-day PBMC culture with coronavirus spike peptide pools or control peptides (ViraFEST assay). Oncomine TCR Beta short-read sequencing was applied to DNA from cultured CD4+ T cells. Each CDR3 protein is one row after TCRdb ran MiXCR on the PCR reads. The sample includes about 18,000 distinct CDR3 sequences, under 55% seen only once; the top ten take approximately 6.8%. Which antigens these TCRs recognize remains unknown. The input for sequencing was CD4+ T cells from blood, cultured in vitro, taken before SARS-CoV-2 vaccination. These receptors were obtained from a human donor who had recovered from COVID-19.

The table lists this clonotype with a count of one. V is TRBV6-2 or TRBV6-3 and J is TRBJ2-3, with 11 positions matching TRBD1. This CDR3 has 15 residues. Germline assignment: CDR1 MNHEY and CDR2 SVGEGT. With 5 bases clipped from V and 4 bases from J, the junction kept 5 bases outside the gene matches. The CDR3 sequence: CASSGGQGVPDTQYF. CDR3 nucleotide sequence: TGTGCCAGCAGTGGGGGACAGGGGGTCCCAGATACGCAGTATTTT.

This clonotype was counted between two and nine times. The J gene is TRBJ1-2, the V gene TRBV28; possible D gene TRBD1, 5 bases. The CDR3 runs 13 residues. Germline V gene sequence: CDR1 MDHEN, CDR2 SYDVKM. The V end lost 4 bases, the J end lost 7 bases, and 13 bases lay between the germline ends. CDR3 residues: CASSSGTGSGYTF. As DNA, the CDR3 is TGTGCCAGCAGTTCCGGGACGGGCTCTGGCTACACCTTC.

The chain links TRBV18 to TRBJ1-1, with a possible D match to TRBD1 (6 bases). CDR1 is KGHSH, CDR2 LQKENI, per germline. This CDR3 is built from 15 residues. V was pared by 2 bases and J by 1 base, with 11 bases between. As DNA, the CDR3 is TGTGCCAGCTCACCAATGGCAGGGGAGAACACTGAAGCTTTCTTT. Translation gives CASSPMAGENTEAFF.

The table lists this clonotype with a few counts. The V call is TRBV20-1, the J call TRBJ2-3; D is perhaps TRBD1 or TRBD2 (5 bases each). V lost 3 bases and J 5 bases, leaving 21 bases between the germline ends. Looked up from germline, CDR1 is DFQATT and CDR2 is SNEGSKA (reference sequence). The CDR3 has 16 residues. Here the CDR3 reads CSASPGASNVVDTQYF. The DNA of the CDR3 is TGCAGTGCTAGCCCCGGGGCTAGCAATGTTGTAGATACGCAGTATTTT.

This clonotype has more than one count but fewer than ten. CDR3 in amino acids: CSVKTGGNTEAFF. DNA for the CDR3: TGCAGCGTAAAGACAGGGGGGAACACTGAAGCTTTCTTT. This rearrangement joins TRBV29-1 to TRBJ1-1; 9 nucleotides match TRBD1. Losses at the gene ends were 6 bases for V and 1 base for J; bases not matched to a gene: 3. CDR1 and CDR2 from the germline V gene are SQVTM and ANQGSEA. The CDR3 is 13 amino acids.

This clonotype came up a few times. This rearrangement joins TRBV27 to TRBJ1-2, with 8 nucleotides matching TRBD1. The CDR3 loop spans 15 amino acids. V was clipped by 3 bases and J by 8 bases; unmatched bases: 11. Germline CDR1 MNHEY, CDR2 SMNVEV (reference sequence). In DNA, the CDR3 is TGTGCCAGCAGTTTTTCAGGGGGCATCGGGCACGGCTACACCTTC. Translating gives CASSFSGGIGHGYTF.

This clonotype has only a few counts. This chain joins TRBV2 and TRBJ2-7, with D uncertain. CDR1 is SNHLY and CDR2 is FYNNEI in the germline V gene. The germline V and J ends were trimmed by 6 bases and 3 bases, with 15 bases remaining between them. The CDR3 is 14 residues long. CDR3 in amino acids: CASRAQGQHYEQYF. The CDR3 coding sequence is TGTGCCAGCAGAGCACAAGGGCAGCACTACGAGCAGTACTTC.

The rearrangement joins TRBV20-1 to TRBJ1-2; D is unresolved. Germline values: CDR1 DFQATT, CDR2 SNEGSKA (reference sequence). The V end was cut by 3 bases, the J end by 3 bases, with 8 bases between. CDR3 size: 12 residues. The CDR3 here is CSASNGDYGYTF. CDR3 nucleotides: TGCAGTGCTAGTAACGGAGACTATGGCTACACCTTC.

This clonotype showed up just once. This chain uses TRBV6-2 or TRBV6-3 with TRBJ2-7; D uncertain. V was shortened by 6 bases and J by 4 bases, with 19 bases between the two germline ends. Germline values: CDR1 MNHEY, CDR2 SVGEGT. The CDR3 has 15 amino acids. The CDR3 DNA sequence: TGTGCCAGCAGCTTCAGACCGGGTCCCTCTTACGAGCAGTACTTC. This gives the protein CASSFRPGPSYEQYF.

CDR3 loop: CSEGLAARNEQFF. CDR3 in DNA: TGCAGTGAAGGACTAGCGGCGAGGAATGAGCAGTTCTTC. The chain recombines TRBV20-1 with TRBJ2-1; 10 bases match TRBD2. There are 13 residues in the CDR3. Germline values: CDR1 DFQATT, CDR2 SNEGSKA (reference sequence). With 7 bases clipped from V and 7 bases from J, the junction kept 7 bases outside the gene matches.

The CDR3 protein is CASSPRRGAYTDTQYF. The CDR3, as DNA: TGTGCCAGCAGTCCTCGGCGCGGCGCATACACAGATACGCAGTATTTT. The V and J genes are TRBV27 and TRBJ2-3, with D hard to call. The CDR3 is 16 residues long. Germline lookup yields CDR1 MNHEY and CDR2 SMNVEV (reference sequence). The V gene lost 5 bases and the J gene lost 2 bases, with 17 bases spanning the gap.

This clonotype was counted between two and nine times. One end of the junction varies from germline; a read error may be responsible. The chain is built from TRBV20-1 and TRBJ2-3; possibly TRBD2 for D (5 bases). The CDR3 is 12 amino acids. Germline lookup yields CDR1 DFQATT and CDR2 SNEGSKA (reference sequence). In DNA form, the CDR3 reads TGCTGTGCTAGAGAGGGCTGGGATACGCAGTATTTT. It specifies CCAREGWDTQYF.

This clonotype turned up a few times. This chain connects TRBV7-3 to TRBJ2-3; 12 bases are shared with TRBD2. The CDR3 runs to 19 residues. Germline V lookup: CDR1 SGHTA, CDR2 FQGTGA. V shed 7 bases, J shed 4 bases, and the junction held 18 bases outside the gene matches. In DNA form, the CDR3 reads TGTGCCAGCACCAACGCAGGGAGGCTAGCGGGGGGGCCGTCAGATACGCAGTATTTT. It translates to CASTNAGRLAGGPSDTQYF.

V gene TRBV20-1 combines with J gene TRBJ2-5; the D is unclear. Trimming shortened V by 1 base and J by 7 bases, and 10 bases separated the two germline ends. The length of the CDR3 is 12 residues. Looked up from germline, CDR1 is DFQATT and CDR2 is SNEGSKA (reference sequence). The CDR3 here is CSARGGRGTQYF. The DNA of the CDR3 is TGCAGTGCTAGAGGTGGGCGTGGGACCCAGTACTTC.

J is TRBJ2-1 and V is TRBV5-8; D is unresolved. The CDR3 contains 13 residues. CDR1 is SGHTS and CDR2 is YDEGEE in the germline V gene. Trimming took 0 bases from V and 5 from J, leaving 6 bases between them. For the CDR3, the DNA is TGTGCCAGCAGCTTGGACGTAAACAATGAGCAGTTCTTC. Translated, it gives CASSLDVNNEQFF.

In DNA, the CDR3 is TGTGCCAGCAGCTTACGGGGGAGGGAGAGAAACTATGGCTACACCTTC. Its translation: CASSLRGRERNYGYTF. The genes are TRBV7-9 and TRBJ1-2; D is possibly TRBD1 (5 bases). Germline-derived CDR1 and CDR2 are SEHNR and FQNEAQ (reference sequence). This CDR3 has 16 residues. With 2 bases removed from V and 2 bases from J, the gap between germline ends came to 15 bases.

V usage is TRBV15 and J usage is TRBJ1-1; TRBD1 agrees at 8 bases. Germline V gene lookup returns CDR1 LNHNV and CDR2 YYDKDF (reference sequence). V trimming: 3 bases; J trimming: 4 bases; junction bases outside the gene matches: 1. The CDR3 is 13 amino acids. The CDR3 protein is CATSSDRGTEAFF. Here the CDR3 DNA reads TGTGCCACCAGCAGTGACAGGGGCACTGAAGCTTTCTTT.

The rearrangement links TRBV4-2 to TRBJ1-5, with D hard to call. The germline V gene has CDR1 LGHNA and CDR2 YNFKEQ. This CDR3 region has 15 residues. The V end lost 1 base, the J end lost 3 bases, and 10 bases lay between the germline ends. The chain's CDR3 is CASSQGSGINQPQHF. Here the CDR3 DNA reads TGTGCCAGCAGCCAAGGTTCAGGTATCAATCAGCCCCAGCATTTT.

In its sample, this clonotype was seen once. The CDR3 is CASIAGGTYEQYF. Here the CDR3 DNA reads TGTGCCAGCATCGCCGGGGGTACCTACGAGCAGTACTTC. The chain uses TRBV12-3 or TRBV12-4 and TRBJ2-7, with TRBD2 as a possible D gene (6 bases). Trimming took 7 bases from V and 2 from J, leaving 12 bases between them. The CDR3 consists of 13 residues.

V usage is TRBV27 and J usage is TRBJ1-1; D is possibly TRBD1 (6 bases). Trimming took off 6 bases at V and 6 bases at J, with 17 bases between the two ends. CDR1 is MNHEY and CDR2 is SMNVEV in the germline V gene (reference sequence). The CDR3 extends over 14 amino acids. The CDR3 DNA is TGTGCCAGCAGCTTTATAACCGCAGGGGCTGAAGCTTTCTTT. This codes for CASSFITAGAEAFF.

The chain has TRBV6-1 and TRBJ2-5; maybe TRBD2 (5 bases). CDR1 is MNHNS, CDR2 SASEGT, per germline. The V end was cut by 1 base, the J end by 7 bases, with 22 bases between. The CDR3 is 17 amino acids. CDR3 loop: CASSEVVSGKLRGTQYF. DNA for the CDR3: TGTGCCAGCAGTGAAGTTGTTTCGGGAAAGCTCCGCGGGACCCAGTACTTC.

The rearrangement links TRBV20-1 to TRBJ2-1, with D possibly matching TRBD2 (5 bases). Trimming cost V 4 bases and J 2 bases, with 15 bases left between them. CDR1 is DFQATT and CDR2 is SNEGSKA in the germline V gene (reference sequence). CDR3 length: 15 amino acids. CDR3 nucleotides: TGCAGTGCTATCTTGAATGTCGGGACCTACAATGAGCAGTTCTTC. As protein: CSAILNVGTYNEQFF.

This clonotype was found a few times. The chain joins TRBV4-3 to TRBJ1-5; no definite D call. V was shortened by 0 bases and J by 6 bases, with 15 bases between the two germline ends. Germline V gives CDR1 LGHNA, CDR2 YSLEER. The CDR3 is 16 residues long. The chain's CDR3 is CASSQDIVGVGQPQHF. The DNA for the CDR3 is TGCGCCAGCAGCCAAGATATTGTCGGGGTTGGTCAGCCCCAGCATTTT.

The V gene is TRBV6-5, the J gene TRBJ1-6, with a tentative D call TRBD1 (6 bases). The CDR3 sequence is 16 residues long. V gave up 0 bases and J gave up 11 bases, with 17 bases separating them. Germline values: CDR1 MNHEY, CDR2 SVGAGI. The CDR3, as DNA: TGTGCCAGCAGTTACTCAAACAGGGCTCCAAACACACCCCTCCACTTT. Encoded protein: CASSYSNRAPNTPLHF.

The chain employs TRBV30 and TRBJ1-1; D might be TRBD1 (6 bases). Germline CDR1 reads GTSNPN; CDR2 reads SVGIG (reference sequence). The CDR3 has 13 amino acids. With 2 bases removed from V and 1 base from J, the gap between germline ends came to 8 bases. Written as DNA, the CDR3 is TGTGCCTGGAGTCGGACAGAGAACACTGAAGCTTTCTTT. Translating it yields CAWSRTENTEAFF.

The V call is TRBV20-1, the J call TRBJ2-3; no firm D call. Germline assignment: CDR1 DFQATT and CDR2 SNEGSKA (reference sequence). The CDR3 covers 14 residues. V shed 6 bases and J shed 5 bases, with 18 bases lying between them. CDR3 nucleotides: TGCAGTGCAAGGGTGCGAGCGCTCATAGATACGCAGTATTTT. Protein product: CSARVRALIDTQYF.

The chain couples TRBV29-1 to TRBJ1-1; D unclear. Germline CDR1 is SQVTM and CDR2 is ANQGSEA. V lost 4 bases and J lost 1, with 7 bases in between. The CDR3 covers 12 residues. CDR3 loop: CSVAERNTEAFF. The CDR3 nucleotides read TGCAGCGTTGCTGAGAGGAACACTGAAGCTTTCTTT.